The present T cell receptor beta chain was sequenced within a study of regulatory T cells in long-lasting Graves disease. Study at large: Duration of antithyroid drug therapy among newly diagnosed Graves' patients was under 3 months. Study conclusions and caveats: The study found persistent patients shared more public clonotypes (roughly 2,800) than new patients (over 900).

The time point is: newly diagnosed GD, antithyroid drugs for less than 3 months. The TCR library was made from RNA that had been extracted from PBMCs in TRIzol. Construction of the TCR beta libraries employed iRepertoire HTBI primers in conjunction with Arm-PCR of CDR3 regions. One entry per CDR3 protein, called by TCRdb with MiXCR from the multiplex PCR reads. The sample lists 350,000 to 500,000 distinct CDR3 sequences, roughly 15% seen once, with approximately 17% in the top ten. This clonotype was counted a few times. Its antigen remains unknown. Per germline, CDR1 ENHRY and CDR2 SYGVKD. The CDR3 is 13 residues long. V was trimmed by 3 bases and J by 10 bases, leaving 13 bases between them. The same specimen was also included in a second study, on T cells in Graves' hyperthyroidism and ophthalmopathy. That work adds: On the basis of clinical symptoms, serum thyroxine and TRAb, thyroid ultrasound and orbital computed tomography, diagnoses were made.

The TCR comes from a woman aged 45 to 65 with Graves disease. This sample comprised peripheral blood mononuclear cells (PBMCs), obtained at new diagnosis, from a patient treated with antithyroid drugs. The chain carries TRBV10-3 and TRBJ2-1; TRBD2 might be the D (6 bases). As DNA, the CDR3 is TGTGCCATCAGTGACGCCCGGGACTCCGAGCAGTTCTTC. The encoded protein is CAISDARDSEQFF.